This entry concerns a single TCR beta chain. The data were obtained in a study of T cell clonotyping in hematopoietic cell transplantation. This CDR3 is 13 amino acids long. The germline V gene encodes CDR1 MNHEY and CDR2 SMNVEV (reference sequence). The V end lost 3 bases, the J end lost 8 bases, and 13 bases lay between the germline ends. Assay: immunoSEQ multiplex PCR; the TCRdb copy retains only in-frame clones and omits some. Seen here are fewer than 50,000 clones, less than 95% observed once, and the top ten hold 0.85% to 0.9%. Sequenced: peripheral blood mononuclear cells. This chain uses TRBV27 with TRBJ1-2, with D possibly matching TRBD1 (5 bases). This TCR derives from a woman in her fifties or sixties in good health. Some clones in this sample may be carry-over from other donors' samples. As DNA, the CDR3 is TGTGCCAGCAGTTTTGGGGGGAGGAACGGCTACACCTTC. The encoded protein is CASSFGGRNGYTF.